This TCR beta chain emerged from a study of metastatic and nonmetastatic thyroid tumors. Study details: Across peripheral blood and tumor or nodule tissue samples taken from malignant and benign thyroid patients, the repertoires were compared with one another. Overall study findings and caveats: Relative to benign nodules, malignant thyroid tumors were reportedly characterized by significantly elevated TCR beta diversity in blood and tumor.

MiXCR reprocessed the PCR reads for TCRdb. Of 55,000 or so clones in the sample, roughly 15% were seen once. V shed 6 bases, J shed 1 base, and the junction held 7 bases outside the gene matches. CDR3 size: 14 residues. Germline V gene lookup returns CDR1 DFQATT and CDR2 SNEGSKA (reference sequence). At least ten counts were recorded for this clone. Its specificity is not known. None of the patients had undergone any treatment ahead of thyroid surgery. The sequence came from a female donor with papillary thyroid cancer or a benign thyroid nodule (not recorded which). Some clones in this sample may be carry-over from other donors' samples. The chain uses TRBV20-1 and TRBJ2-7; 9 bases match TRBD2. Sequenced: blood. DNA of the CDR3: TGCAGTGCCCCGACGACTAGCGGTTCCTACGAGCAGTACTTC. Its translation: CSAPTTSGSYEQYF.